This TCR beta chain emerged from a study of PD-1 blockade in classical Hodgkin lymphoma. Study details: Every 2 weeks, patients had 3 mg/kg nivolumab intravenously. Study-level findings and limits: By C4D1, diversity of CD4+ TCRs had risen significantly, whereas that of CD8+ TCRs had not. The baseline diversity of complete responders showed similarity to that of newly diagnosed patients. Newly diagnosed patients reportedly trailed healthy donors in baseline TCR diversity.

Assay used: immunoSEQ multiplex PCR; TCRdb lists only in-frame clones, some missing. This table holds some 93,000 clones, 80% to 90% found once. Following autologous stem cell transplantation, relapse occurred in every patient, and exposure to brentuximab vedotin varied. As to this clone: Its antigen is currently unknown.

Material: peripheral blood mononuclear cells (PBMCs), obtained before the second cycle of nivolumab. This TCR came from a human donor with classical Hodgkin lymphoma.

This CDR3 is CASSFGGSRNEQFF. The CDR3 coding sequence is TGTGCCAGCAGCTTCGGGGGTTCCCGGAATGAGCAGTTCTTC. J is TRBJ2-1 and V is TRBV5-4, with D perhaps matching TRBD2 (6 bases). V was trimmed by 2 bases and J by 7 bases, leaving 13 bases between them. The CDR3 runs 14 residues. Germline V lookup: CDR1 SGHNT, CDR2 YYREEE (reference sequence).